This paragraph reports one TCR beta chain. This clone appeared a single time. Its binding antigen is unknown. Base qualities are not provided; no much larger clone lies one nucleotide away. V is clipped by 2 bases and J by 0 bases, and the sequence between their germline boundaries is 11 bases long. The CDR3 spans 15 residues, from the cysteine through the phenylalanine. The entry retains the CDR3 DNA only, 45 bases that are in frame from base 1. Reading the germline V gene gives CDR1 SGHAT and CDR2 FQNNGV. The meaning of the sample's time point label: about 11 months on ibrutinib. Approximately 2 micrograms of genomic DNA were extracted from cryopreserved PBMCs for TCR beta library preparation. Longitudinal blood samples from CLL patients receiving ibrutinib monotherapy were subjected to high-throughput TCR beta sequencing. Patients were enrolled in a phase 2 open-label single-center ibrutinib monotherapy trial.

This sample stems from a study of cytotoxic CD8 clonotypes in ibrutinib-treated CLL (dated by TCRdb to the early 2020s). Turning to the overall study: The cohort was composed of about a dozen relapsed/refractory and roughly 15 treatment-naive patients; IGHV unmutated status was identified in under 18 patients. An average of 255,043 productive templates and 94,082 productive rearrangements was obtained per sample. Response samples were taken after a median of approximately a year on treatment, ranging from about 6 to 40 months. Every sample from remission and from progressive disease was obtained while the patients were still on ibrutinib. Responses were partial in roughly 24 patients and complete in 2; after median 68 months follow-up, some 15 stayed in remission and 12 progressed. Cryopreserved peripheral blood mononuclear cells were collected before treatment, at response, and at either disease progression or sustained remission. Longitudinal samples were available for about 30% of the 86 trial participants.

On the study overall, not on this receptor specifically: At ibrutinib response clonality went up, during sustained remission it held steady, and at progression it dropped back toward baseline. Public clonotypes were rare and either shrank or stayed stable during treatment, and the rise in clonality at ibrutinib response reflected expansion of private clonotypes. Sustained-remission and progressing patients did not have matched sampling times, and lymph node repertoires were not examined. At baseline, clonality was higher than in age-matched healthy donors and showed a strong correlation with circulating CD8+ T-cell counts.

Each clonotype received, on average, about 10x coverage in deep resolution sequencing performed on a MiSeq, where the target depth lay between 1 in 1 million and 1 in 200,000 T cells. The immunoSEQ hsTCRB Kit was used to generate TCR beta libraries. The published analysis was carried out like this. Data were analyzed with ImmunoSEQ Data Assistant and ImmunoSEQ Analyzer, with V, D and J genes assigned per IMGT definitions. Clonality, which ranges from 0 to 1, was calculated as one minus the normalized Shannon entropy of productive rearrangement frequencies. Only overrepresented clonotypes making up at least 0.05% of the repertoire of each patient were included in the public clonotype analysis. Roughly 13 age-matched healthy donor repertoires from immuneACCESS were used as controls for clonality. Sourced from immuneACCESS, this table was stored by TCRdb with only in-frame sequences that have V and J called. A share of the clones is absent; for the studies checked, an unresolved V gene accounts for under half, and the remainder has no known explanation. D and trimming come from the DNA, and the V and J calls and clone size come from that table. Here the sample has about 200,000 clones; around 70% occur a single time. The ten largest make up approximately 6.3% of the sample.

The sequence joins TRBV11-2 to TRBJ2-7; the best D guess is TRBD1, with 5 bases matching. This TCR derives from a human donor with chronic lymphocytic leukemia. The sequencing used PBMCs, collected after 12 months of ibrutinib treatment. The CDR3 has the sequence CASSLTYRSSYEQYF. The DNA is TGTGCCAGCAGCTTAACATACAGGAGCTCCTACGAGCAGTACTTC. Full variable domain (CDR3 extended with the reference TRBV11-2 and TRBJ2-7 proteins): EAGVAQSPRYKIIEKRQSVAFWCNPISGHATLYWYQQILGQGPKLLIQFQNNGVVDDSQLPKDRFSAERLKGVDSTLKIQPAKLEDSAVYLCASSLTYRSSYEQYFGPGTRLTVT.